The 18 T cell receptor beta chains below were found in one sample sequenced in a study of T cell responses to AZD1222 COVID-19 vaccine. Profiled with immunoSEQ multiplex PCR; TCRdb holds only in-frame clones, not every one. The repertoire includes over 95,000 clones, 80% to 90% of them detected once, and about 7.8% sits in the top ten. The sample here was peripheral blood, taken on day 0 of AZD1222 vaccination. The receptors shown here come from an adult in good health.

V is TRBV7-8 and J is TRBJ2-7, with D uncertain. Trimming removed 5 bases at V and 1 base at J, with 6 bases between. The CDR3 runs to 12 residues. The germline gives CDR1 SGHVS, CDR2 FQNEAQ. The CDR3: CASSPQSYEQYF. The CDR3 bases are TGTGCCAGCAGCCCCCAGTCCTACGAGCAGTACTTC.

V gene TRBV7-2 combines with J gene TRBJ2-1; TRBD2 matches at 8 bases. Germline CDR1 and CDR2: SGHTA and FQGNSA. This CDR3 comprises 16 residues. After removal of 2 bases from V and 6 bases from J, the junction contained 9 bases not matched to a gene. CDR3 nucleotide sequence: TGTGCCAGCAGCTTAATCCCAGCGGGAGTTGGCAATGAGCAGTTCTTC. Translated: CASSLIPAGVGNEQFF.

The V and J genes are TRBV19 and TRBJ1-1; D unresolved. The germline V gene encodes CDR1 LNHDA and CDR2 SQIVND (reference sequence). V shed 6 bases and J shed 0 bases, with 17 bases lying between them. The CDR3 contains 16 residues. DNA of the CDR3: TGTGCCAGTAGGACCCTTTACGGGCGGTTGAACACTGAAGCTTTCTTT. Encoded protein: CASRTLYGRLNTEAFF.

The V and J genes are TRBV28 and TRBJ1-3, with TRBD1 matching 7 bases. The CDR3 totals 16 residues. Germline V lookup: CDR1 MDHEN, CDR2 SYDVKM. The trim removed 1 base at V and 7 bases at J, leaving 10 bases unmatched. The CDR3 here is CASSLSAGGRPNTIYF. The CDR3 DNA reads TGTGCCAGCAGTTTATCAGCAGGGGGAAGGCCGAACACCATATATTTT. Using reference TRBV28 and TRBJ1-3 for the parts outside the CDR3, the full variable domain is DVKVTQSSRYLVKRTGEKVFLECVQDMDHENMFWYRQDPGLGLRLIYFSYDVKMKEKGDIPEGYSVSREKKERFSLILESASTNQTSMYLCASSLSAGGRPNTIYFGEGSWLTVV.

The chain has TRBV19 and TRBJ2-5, with TRBD2 as a possible D gene (6 bases). CDR3 length: 14 residues. CDR1 LNHDA and CDR2 SQIVND come from the germline V gene (reference sequence). V was cut by 7 bases and J by 4 bases, with 16 bases left in between. The CDR3 region has the DNA TGTGCCAGTACCATAAAAGGAGGGTTAGAGACCCAGTACTTC. Protein product: CASTIKGGLETQYF.

V gene TRBV5-6 combines with J gene TRBJ1-2; maybe TRBD1 (5 bases). Germline values: CDR1 SGHDT, CDR2 YYEEEE. V lost 4 bases, J lost 4 bases, and 26 bases lay in between. The CDR3 consists of 18 residues. The CDR3 region has the DNA TGTGCCAGCAGCGTACTACAGGTCTCGCGCCCGAAGACCTATGGCTACACCTTC. Amino acids: CASSVLQVSRPKTYGYTF.

This chain joins TRBV7-2 and TRBJ1-1, with D unclear. This CDR3 spans 16 amino acids. V shed 1 base and J shed 2 bases, with 14 bases lying between them. Germline V CDR1 and CDR2: SGHTA, FQGNSA. The CDR3 reads CASSLVLGLINTEAFF. The CDR3, as DNA: TGTGCCAGCAGCTTAGTACTTGGGCTGATCAACACTGAAGCTTTCTTT.

V is TRBV6-5 and J is TRBJ1-2, with 9 bases that match TRBD1. The CDR3 is 14 residues long. Trimming took 4 bases from V and 2 from J; bases not matched to a gene: 2. Germline V gene data show CDR1 as MNHEY and CDR2 as SVGAGI. The CDR3 loop is CASSSGQGNYGYTF. The CDR3 DNA reads TGTGCCAGCAGTTCCGGACAGGGGAACTATGGCTACACCTTC.

This sequence joins TRBV28 and TRBJ2-6; perhaps TRBD2 as D (6 bases). Trimming stripped 5 bases from V and 2 bases from J, with 10 bases between. Germline CDR1 MDHEN, CDR2 SYDVKM. The CDR3 spans 15 residues. CDR3 residues: CASSRWGAGANVLTF. For the CDR3, the DNA is TGTGCCAGCAGTCGATGGGGGGCTGGGGCCAACGTCCTGACTTTC.

The genes are TRBV19 and TRBJ1-5; D not resolved. V shed 7 bases and J shed 5 bases, with 18 bases lying between them. The CDR3 covers 15 residues. Germline values: CDR1 LNHDA, CDR2 SQIVND (reference sequence). Here the CDR3 DNA reads TGTGCCAGTACGTTGGTAGGCGCTGACCATCAGCCCCAGCATTTT. Translated: CASTLVGADHQPQHF.

This chain joins TRBV2 and TRBJ2-1; a weak D match, TRBD1 (5 bases). Germline-derived CDR1 and CDR2 are SNHLY and FYNNEI. The CDR3 runs to 13 residues. V lost 7 bases and J 4 bases, leaving 11 bases between the germline ends. CDR3 region: CASTQDSYNEQFF. The CDR3 coding sequence is TGTGCCAGCACCCAAGACAGTTACAATGAGCAGTTCTTC.

The rearrangement links TRBV20-1 to TRBJ2-3; no clear D. V was cut by 3 bases and J by 1 base, with 5 bases left in between. The CDR3 spans 12 residues. Germline V lookup: CDR1 DFQATT, CDR2 SNEGSKA (reference sequence). The CDR3 protein is CSASRGTDTQYF. The CDR3 coding sequence is TGCAGTGCTAGTCGGGGCACAGATACGCAGTATTTT.

The CDR3: CASSPGLSYEQYF. CDR3 bases: TGTGCCAGCTCACCCGGCCTCTCCTACGAGCAGTACTTC. The chain links TRBV18 to TRBJ2-7; D uncertain. The germline V and J ends were trimmed by 3 bases and 0 bases, with 6 bases remaining between them. Per the germline V gene, CDR1 is KGHSH and CDR2 is LQKENI. The CDR3 consists of 13 residues.

The chain employs TRBV19 and TRBJ2-1; TRBD2 matches at 8 bases. There are 15 residues in the CDR3. V was pared by 3 bases and J by 5 bases, with 6 bases of the junction left unmatched. The germline gives CDR1 LNHDA, CDR2 SQIVND (reference sequence). The CDR3 region is CASSMGTRGNNEQFF. As DNA, the CDR3 is TGTGCCAGTAGTATGGGGACTAGGGGAAACAATGAGCAGTTCTTC.

This chain connects TRBV11-1 to TRBJ1-1, with D perhaps matching TRBD1 (6 bases). Germline V gives CDR1 SGHAT, CDR2 FQDESV (reference sequence). This CDR3 spans 14 amino acids. V lost 5 bases, J lost 6 bases, and 16 bases lay in between. The CDR3 sequence: CASSPTTGIPEAFF. CDR3 nucleotide sequence: TGTGCCAGCAGCCCGACAACAGGGATACCTGAAGCTTTCTTT.

The chain joins TRBV7-6 to TRBJ2-2; D is unresolved. V was pared by 5 bases and J by 3 bases, with 16 bases between. Germline CDR1 SGHVS, CDR2 FNYEAQ. The CDR3 has 16 residues. The CDR3 DNA reads TGTGCCAGCAGCCCCCCCCCGCTACAGCACACCGGGGAGCTGTTTTTT. As protein: CASSPPPLQHTGELFF.

This chain uses TRBV7-8 with TRBJ2-1; D ambiguous. The CDR3 extends over 12 amino acids. CDR1 and CDR2 from the germline V gene are SGHVS and FQNEAQ. V was trimmed by 3 bases and J by 12 bases, leaving 12 bases between them. CDR3 region: CASSFDPIWQFF. CDR3 sequence (DNA): TGTGCCAGCAGCTTTGACCCCATCTGGCAGTTCTTC.

The chain has TRBV5-6 and TRBJ2-5; 15 nucleotides match TRBD2. Germline V gene lookup returns CDR1 SGHDT and CDR2 YYEEEE. V shed 3 bases, J shed 5 bases, and the junction held 8 bases outside the gene matches. This CDR3 is built from 17 residues. CDR3 loop: CASSSRTSGGAGETQYF. CDR3 nucleotides: TGTGCCAGCAGCTCCCGGACTAGCGGGGGGGCCGGTGAGACCCAGTACTTC. Full variable domain (rest looked up from reference TRBV5-6 and TRBJ2-5): DAGVTQSPTHLIKTRGQQVTLRCSPKSGHDTVSWYQQALGQGPQFIFQYYEEEERQRGNFPDRFSGHQFPNYSSELNVNALLLGDSALYLCASSSRTSGGAGETQYFGPGTRLLVL.